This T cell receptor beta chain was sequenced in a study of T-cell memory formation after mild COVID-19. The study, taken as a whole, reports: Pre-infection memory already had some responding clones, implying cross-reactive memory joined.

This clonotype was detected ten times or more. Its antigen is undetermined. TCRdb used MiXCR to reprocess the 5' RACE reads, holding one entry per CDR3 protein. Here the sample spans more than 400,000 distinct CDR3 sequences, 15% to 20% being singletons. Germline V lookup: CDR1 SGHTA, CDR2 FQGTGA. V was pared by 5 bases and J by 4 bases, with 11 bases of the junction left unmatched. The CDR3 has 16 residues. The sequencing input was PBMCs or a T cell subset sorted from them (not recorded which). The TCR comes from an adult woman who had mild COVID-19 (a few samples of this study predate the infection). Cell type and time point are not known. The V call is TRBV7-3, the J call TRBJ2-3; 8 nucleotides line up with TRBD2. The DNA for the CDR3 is TGTGCCAGCAGCCCGGGGCGGGGACTAGAGTCAGATACGCAGTATTTT. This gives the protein CASSPGRGLESDTQYF. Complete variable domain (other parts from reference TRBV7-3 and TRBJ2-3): GAGVSQTPSNKVTEKGKYVELRCDPISGHTALYWYRQSLGQGPEFLIYFQGTGAADDSGLPNDRFFAVRPEGSVSTLKIQRTERGDSAVYLCASSPGRGLESDTQYFGPGTRLTVL.